This TCR beta chain came from a study of blood T cell repertoires in COVID-19. Across the whole study: There were acute and convalescent COVID-19 samples, and they came from the United States, Italy and Spain. Sample material is recorded as cDNA or gDNA derived from T cells, B-cell-depleted T cells, or PBMCs.

V was clipped by 3 bases and J by 7 bases, with 10 bases between them. This CDR3 is 13 amino acids long. Germline assignment: CDR1 KGHSH and CDR2 LQKENI. As handled by the study authors: Nucleated cell number was recorded as an estimate derived from reference gene primer amplification. TCRdb's table, derived via immunoSEQ multiplex PCR, lists solely in-frame clones and lacks some. D and trimming come from the DNA, and the V and J calls and clone size come from that table. This sample has about 140,000 clones, with around 87% found just once. This chain links TRBV18 with TRBJ1-5, with D maybe TRBD1 (5 bases). Sequenced material: peripheral blood. This TCR was recovered from an older woman with active COVID-19. This chain's CDR3 is CASSPQTEQPQHF. CDR3 in DNA: TGTGCCAGCTCACCCCAGACAGAACAGCCCCAGCATTTT. Using reference TRBV18 and TRBJ1-5 for the parts outside the CDR3, the full variable domain is NAGVMQNPRHLVRRRGQEARLRCSPMKGHSHVYWYRQLPEEGLKFMVYLQKENIIDESGMPKERFSAEFPKEGPSILRIQQVVRGDSAAYFCASSPQTEQPQHFGDGTRLSIL.